One and the same sample provided the 7 T cell receptor beta chains below, sequenced in a study of blood T cell repertoires in COVID-19. Only in-frame clones appear in the TCRdb table, and some are missing; sequencing was by immunoSEQ multiplex PCR. The sample yields under 70,000 clones, 90% seen once. Specimen: peripheral blood. Receptor source: a man in his 60s with active COVID-19.

Note on this clone: An end of the junction does not agree with germline; a read error may underlie this. This chain joins TRBV4-2 and TRBJ2-3, with D unclear. The CDR3 loop spans 17 amino acids. The V gene's germline CDR1 is LGHNA and CDR2 YNFKEQ. The CDR3 loop reads CASSQDYGPRKTDPQYF. CDR3 DNA: TGTGCCAGCAGCCAAGATTATGGCCCCCGAAAAACAGATCCGCAGTATTTT.

The chain employs TRBV9 and TRBJ1-1; D might be TRBD1 (5 bases). Deletions cut 2 bases from V and 3 bases from J, with 14 bases between. Germline V gene lookup returns CDR1 SGDLS and CDR2 YYNGEE. CDR3 length: 15 amino acids. The CDR3 DNA sequence: TGTGCCAGCAGCGTTTCAGGGCTCGGGCACACTGAAGCTTTCTTT. Amino acid sequence: CASSVSGLGHTEAFF.

The V and J genes are TRBV5-1 and TRBJ2-3; 7 positions agree with TRBD2. J was trimmed by 8 bases and V by 1 base; bases with no gene match: 4. CDR1 and CDR2 from the germline V gene are SGHRS and YFSETQ. The CDR3 is made up of 13 amino acids. The CDR3: CASSLHPGGTQYF. CDR3 nucleotides: TGCGCCAGCAGCTTGCATCCGGGGGGTACGCAGTATTTT.

CDR3 region: CASGKPGGSQYF. DNA of the CDR3: TGTGCCAGCGGAAAGCCTGGGGGCTCCCAGTACTTC. The chain couples TRBV11-3 to TRBJ2-5; D might be TRBD1 (6 bases). This CDR3 has 12 residues. Germline V gene sequence: CDR1 SGHNT, CDR2 YENEEA. V lost 8 bases, J lost 9 bases, and 16 bases lay in between.

This clone appeared a single time. J is TRBJ2-7 and V is TRBV2; D gene uncertain. With 5 bases removed from V and 7 bases from J, the gap between germline ends came to 15 bases. The CDR3 sequence is 13 residues long. From germline, CDR1 is SNHLY and CDR2 FYNNEI. CDR3 loop: CASSFTPVREQYF. CDR3 bases: TGTGCCAGCAGTTTTACACCCGTGAGGGAGCAGTACTTC. Full variable domain (outside the CDR3, taken from reference TRBV2 and TRBJ2-7): EPEVTQTPSHQVTQMGQEVILRCVPISNHLYFYWYRQILGQKVEFLVSFYNNEISEKSEIFDDQFSVERPDGSNFTLKIRSTKLEDSAMYFCASSFTPVREQYFGPGTRLTVT.

The chain uses TRBV11-3 and TRBJ1-3; tentative D call: TRBD1 (6 bases). CDR3 length: 14 residues. The germline CDR1 and CDR2 sequences are SGHNT and YENEEA. V lost 5 bases, J lost 2 bases, and 10 bases lay in between. The CDR3 DNA follows: TGTGCCAGCAGCGCCACAGGGCCTGGAAACACCATATATTTT. Translating gives CASSATGPGNTIYF.

The chain uses TRBV28 and TRBJ1-2, with 8 bases fitting TRBD1. V lost 2 bases to trimming and J lost 8 bases; unmatched junction nucleotides: 7. The CDR3 runs to 14 residues. The V gene's germline CDR1 is MDHEN and CDR2 SYDVKM. CDR3 sequence reads: CASSLMGQVKGYTF. The CDR3, as DNA: TGTGCCAGCAGTTTAATGGGACAGGTTAAGGGCTACACCTTC.